Listed here is a single TCR beta chain. Its cognate antigen is unknown. Assay used: immunoSEQ multiplex PCR; TCRdb lists only in-frame clones, some missing. The data contain about 120,000 clones, roughly nine tenths of them singletons. The sample comes from a study of T cell responses to AZD1222 COVID-19 vaccine. The wider study: Second doses that came at about 4 or about 12 weeks were put together. Study-wide findings and caveats: AZD1222 recipients seropositive at baseline numbered only six or seven.

The CDR3 consists of 14 residues. V lost 2 bases to trimming and J lost 13 bases, with 18 bases between them. Germline lookup yields CDR1 KGHSY and CDR2 FQNENV. The sequence was collected from an adult in good health. The J gene is TRBJ2-1, the V gene TRBV16; D might be TRBD1 (5 bases). The sample was peripheral blood, taken on day 0 of AZD1222 vaccination. The CDR3 loop reads CASSQEDTDWFQFF. For the CDR3, the DNA is TGTGCCAGCAGCCAAGAGGACACTGATTGGTTTCAGTTCTTC.